This TCR beta chain derives from a study of metastatic and nonmetastatic thyroid tumors. At the level of the study: A comparison of repertoires was made across blood and tumor or nodule tissue from malignant and benign thyroid patients.

TCRdb re-called clones via MiXCR from the PCR reads. This sample has 45,000 to 65,000 clones, with 20% to 25% found just once. Details on this clone: Its antigen remains unidentified. Sequence at one end of the junction differs from germline and may be a read error.

There were no patients who had received any treatment before thyroid surgery. The germline V gene has CDR1 SGHAT and CDR2 FQNNGV. The CDR3 covers 14 residues. Whole-study results and caveats: Malignant tumors reportedly showed significantly higher TCR beta diversity than benign nodules in both blood and tumor.

The material sequenced was blood. The TCR comes from a female donor with papillary thyroid cancer or a benign thyroid nodule (not recorded which). Some clones in this sample may be carry-over from other donors' samples. J is TRBJ2-1 and V is TRBV11-2; D is uncertain. The CDR3 DNA follows: TGTGCCAGCAGCTTAGATAGAGTAGTAGATGAGCAGTTATTC. It translates to CASSLDRVVDEQLF.